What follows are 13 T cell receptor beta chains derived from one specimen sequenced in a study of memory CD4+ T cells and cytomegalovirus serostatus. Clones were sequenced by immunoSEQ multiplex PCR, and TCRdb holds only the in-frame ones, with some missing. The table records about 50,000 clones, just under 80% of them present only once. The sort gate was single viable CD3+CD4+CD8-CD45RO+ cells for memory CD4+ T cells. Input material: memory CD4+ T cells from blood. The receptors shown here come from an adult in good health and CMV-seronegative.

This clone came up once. The CDR3 region is CASSPSTSGSSYNEQFF. For the CDR3, the DNA is TGTGCCAGCTCACCATCGACTAGCGGGAGCTCCTACAATGAGCAGTTCTTC. The chain couples TRBV18 to TRBJ2-1; 12 bases match TRBD2. The CDR3 has 17 residues. Unmatched junction bases numbered 2, after V lost 2 bases and J lost 0 bases. Per the germline V gene, CDR1 is KGHSH and CDR2 is LQKENI.

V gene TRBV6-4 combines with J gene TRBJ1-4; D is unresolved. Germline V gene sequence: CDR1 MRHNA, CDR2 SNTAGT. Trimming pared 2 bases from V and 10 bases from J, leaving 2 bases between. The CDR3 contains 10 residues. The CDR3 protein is CASSDGKLFF. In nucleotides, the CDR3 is TGTGCCAGCAGTGACGGAAAACTGTTTTTT.

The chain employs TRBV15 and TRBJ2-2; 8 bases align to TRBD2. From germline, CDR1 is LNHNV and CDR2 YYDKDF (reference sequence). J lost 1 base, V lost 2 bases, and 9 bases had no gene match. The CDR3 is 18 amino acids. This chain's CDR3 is CATSRFGSTSGNTGELFF. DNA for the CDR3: TGTGCCACCAGCAGATTCGGATCAACTAGCGGGAACACCGGGGAGCTGTTTTTT.

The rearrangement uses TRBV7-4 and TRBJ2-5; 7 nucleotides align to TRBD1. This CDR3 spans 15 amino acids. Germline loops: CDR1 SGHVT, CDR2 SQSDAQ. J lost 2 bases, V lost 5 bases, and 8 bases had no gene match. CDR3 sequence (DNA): TGTGCCAGCAGCCACTCCGGGACAGCTCAAGAGACCCAGTACTTC. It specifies CASSHSGTAQETQYF. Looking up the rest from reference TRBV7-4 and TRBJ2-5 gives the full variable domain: GAGVSQSPRYKVAKRGRDVALRCDSISGHVTLYWYRQTLGQGSEVLTYSQSDAQRDKSGRPSGRFSAERPERSVSTLKIQRTEQGDSAVYLCASSHSGTAQETQYFGPGTRLLVL.

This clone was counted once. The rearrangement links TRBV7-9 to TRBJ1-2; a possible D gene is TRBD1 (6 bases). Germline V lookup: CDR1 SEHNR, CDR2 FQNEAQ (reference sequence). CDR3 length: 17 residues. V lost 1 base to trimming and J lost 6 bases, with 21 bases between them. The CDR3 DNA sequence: TGTGCCAGCAGCTTAGGGCCGGGGGCGAGGGGCATCGATGGCTACACCTTC. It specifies CASSLGPGARGIDGYTF.

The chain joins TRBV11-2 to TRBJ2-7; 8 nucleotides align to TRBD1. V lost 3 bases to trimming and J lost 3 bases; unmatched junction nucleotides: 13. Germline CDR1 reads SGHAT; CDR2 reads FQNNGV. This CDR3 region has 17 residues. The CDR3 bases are TGTGCCAGCAGCTTCCGAATACAGGGGGAACTTGTCTACGAGCAGTACTTC. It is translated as CASSFRIQGELVYEQYF.

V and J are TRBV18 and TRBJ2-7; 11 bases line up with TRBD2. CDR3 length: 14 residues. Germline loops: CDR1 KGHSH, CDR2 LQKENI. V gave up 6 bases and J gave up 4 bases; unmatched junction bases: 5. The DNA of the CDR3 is TGTGCCAGCTCTGCCGGGACTAGCGGATACGAGCAGTACTTC. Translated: CASSAGTSGYEQYF.

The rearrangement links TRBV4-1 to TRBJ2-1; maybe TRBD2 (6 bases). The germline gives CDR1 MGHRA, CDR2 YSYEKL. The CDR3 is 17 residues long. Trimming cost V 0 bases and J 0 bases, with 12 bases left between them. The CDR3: CASSQDPPGSSYNEQFF. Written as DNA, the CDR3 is TGCGCCAGCAGCCAAGACCCTCCCGGGAGCTCCTACAATGAGCAGTTCTTC.

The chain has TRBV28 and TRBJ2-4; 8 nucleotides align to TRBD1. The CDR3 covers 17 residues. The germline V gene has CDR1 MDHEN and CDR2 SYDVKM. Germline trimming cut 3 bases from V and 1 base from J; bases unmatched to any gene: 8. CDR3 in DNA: TGTGCCAGCAGTTTGTGGACACAGGGGGAGGCCAAAAACATTCAGTACTTC. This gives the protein CASSLWTQGEAKNIQYF. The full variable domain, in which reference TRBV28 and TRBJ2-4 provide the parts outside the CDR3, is DVKVTQSSRYLVKRTGEKVFLECVQDMDHENMFWYRQDPGLGLRLIYFSYDVKMKEKGDIPEGYSVSREKKERFSLILESASTNQTSMYLCASSLWTQGEAKNIQYFGAGTRLSVL.

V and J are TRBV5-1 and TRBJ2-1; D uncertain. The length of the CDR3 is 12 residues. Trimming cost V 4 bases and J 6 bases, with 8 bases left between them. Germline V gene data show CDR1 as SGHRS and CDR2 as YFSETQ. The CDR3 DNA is TGCGCCAGCAGCCTGTCTAGCAATGAGCAGTTCTTC. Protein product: CASSLSSNEQFF.

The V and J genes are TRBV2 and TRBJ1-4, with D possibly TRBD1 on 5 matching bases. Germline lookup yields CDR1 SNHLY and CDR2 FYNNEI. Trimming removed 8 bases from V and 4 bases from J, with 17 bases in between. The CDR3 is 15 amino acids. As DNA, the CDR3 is TGTGCCAGCCTCCCTTCAGTCGGGGGTAATGAAAAACTGTTTTTT. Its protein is CASLPSVGGNEKLFF. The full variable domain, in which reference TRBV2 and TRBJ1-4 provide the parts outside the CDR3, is EPEVTQTPSHQVTQMGQEVILRCVPISNHLYFYWYRQILGQKVEFLVSFYNNEISEKSEIFDDQFSVERPDGSNFTLKIRSTKLEDSAMYFCASLPSVGGNEKLFFGSGTQLSVL.

CDR3 in DNA: TGTGCCAGCAGTTCGCGGACCGGCAATCCGGGCGAGCAGTACTTC. Translation: CASSSRTGNPGEQYF. V gene TRBV5-6 combines with J gene TRBJ2-7; D unclear. CDR1 SGHDT and CDR2 YYEEEE come from the germline V gene. The V gene lost 5 bases and the J gene lost 6 bases, with 21 bases spanning the gap. This CDR3 spans 15 amino acids. The whole variable domain, remainder taken from reference TRBV5-6 and TRBJ2-7, is DAGVTQSPTHLIKTRGQQVTLRCSPKSGHDTVSWYQQALGQGPQFIFQYYEEEERQRGNFPDRFSGHQFPNYSSELNVNALLLGDSALYLCASSSRTGNPGEQYFGPGTRLTVT.

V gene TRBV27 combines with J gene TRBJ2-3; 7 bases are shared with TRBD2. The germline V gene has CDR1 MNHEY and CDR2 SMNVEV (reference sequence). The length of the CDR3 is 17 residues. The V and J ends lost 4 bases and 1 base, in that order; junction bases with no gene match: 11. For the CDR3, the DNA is TGTGCCAGCAGTTCCCTCCGGGACTATCCCCGCACAGATACGCAGTATTTT. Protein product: CASSSLRDYPRTDTQYF.